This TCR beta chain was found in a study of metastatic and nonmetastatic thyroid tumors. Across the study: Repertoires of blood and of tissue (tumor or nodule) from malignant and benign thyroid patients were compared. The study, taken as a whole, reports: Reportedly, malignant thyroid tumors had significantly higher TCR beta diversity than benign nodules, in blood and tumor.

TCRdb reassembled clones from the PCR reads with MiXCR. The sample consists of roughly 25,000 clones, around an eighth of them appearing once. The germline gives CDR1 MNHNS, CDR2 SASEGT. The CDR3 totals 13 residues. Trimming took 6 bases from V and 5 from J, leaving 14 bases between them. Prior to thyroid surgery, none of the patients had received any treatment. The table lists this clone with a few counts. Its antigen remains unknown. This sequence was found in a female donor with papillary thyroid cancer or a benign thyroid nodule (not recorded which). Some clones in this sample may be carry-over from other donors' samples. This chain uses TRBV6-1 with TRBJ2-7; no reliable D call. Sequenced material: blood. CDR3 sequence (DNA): TGTGCCAGCAGCCGGGTCCTTTTGAACGAGCAGTACTTC. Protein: CASSRVLLNEQYF.